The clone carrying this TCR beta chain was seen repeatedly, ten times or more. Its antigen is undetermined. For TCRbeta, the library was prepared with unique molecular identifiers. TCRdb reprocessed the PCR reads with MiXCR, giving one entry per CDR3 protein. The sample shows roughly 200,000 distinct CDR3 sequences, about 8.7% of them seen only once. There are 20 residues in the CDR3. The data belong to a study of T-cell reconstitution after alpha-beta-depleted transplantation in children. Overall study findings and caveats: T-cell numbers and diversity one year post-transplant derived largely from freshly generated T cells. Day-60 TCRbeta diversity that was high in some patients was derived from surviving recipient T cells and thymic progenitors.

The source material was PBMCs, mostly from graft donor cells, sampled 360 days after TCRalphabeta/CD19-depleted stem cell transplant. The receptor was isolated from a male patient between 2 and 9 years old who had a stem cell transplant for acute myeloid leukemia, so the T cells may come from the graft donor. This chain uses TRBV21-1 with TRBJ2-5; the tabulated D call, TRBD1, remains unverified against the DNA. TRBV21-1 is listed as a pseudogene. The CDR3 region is CASSNGLPPGQGMGSGTQYF. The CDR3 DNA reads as TGTGCCAGCAGCAATGGGTTACCTCCGGGACAGGGGATGGGATCAGGGACCCAGTACTTC.